One and the same sample provided the 27 T cell receptor beta chains below, sequenced in a study of shared clonotypes between healthy human individuals. Only in-frame clones appear in the TCRdb table, and some are missing; sequencing was by immunoSEQ multiplex PCR. The table shows about 2.1 million clones, with about 93% occurring only once. Selected positively for CCR7 and CD45RO-negative, naive CD8 cells excluded terminally differentiated effector memory CD45RA+ cells. Sequencing was carried out using naive CD8+ T cells from PBMCs. The source of these receptors is a man younger than 35 in good health. Some clones in this sample may be carry-over from other donors' samples.

The V call is TRBV7-9, the J call TRBJ2-7; TRBD1 matches at 7 bases. This CDR3 spans 15 amino acids. Per the germline V gene, CDR1 is SEHNR and CDR2 is FQNEAQ (reference sequence). V was clipped by 1 base and J by 3 bases; unmatched bases: 6. The CDR3 reads CASSLGDRVLYEQYF. The CDR3 bases are TGTGCCAGCAGCTTAGGAGACAGGGTGCTCTACGAGCAGTACTTC.

The chain recombines TRBV7-9 with TRBJ2-1; D remains unclear. Per the germline V gene, CDR1 is SEHNR and CDR2 is FQNEAQ (reference sequence). V lost 8 bases and J 1 base, leaving 9 bases between the germline ends. This CDR3 contains 13 residues. The CDR3 reads CASQDPSYNEQFF. The CDR3 coding sequence is TGTGCCAGCCAGGACCCGTCCTACAATGAGCAGTTCTTC.

The rearrangement links TRBV10-2 to TRBJ1-3, with a weak D call TRBD1 (5 bases). The germline CDR1 and CDR2 sequences are WSHSY and SAAADI. The CDR3 totals 18 residues. V shed 10 bases and J shed 3 bases, with 28 bases lying between them. CDR3 amino acids: CATNPTVGSGTFGNTIYF. In DNA form, the CDR3 reads TGCGCCACCAACCCGACAGTAGGTTCAGGGACTTTTGGAAACACCATATATTTT.

The chain combines TRBV9 with TRBJ2-2; 11 bases are shared with TRBD2. Germline V lookup: CDR1 SGDLS, CDR2 YYNGEE. Trimming cost V 0 bases and J 3 bases; bases outside gene matches: 1. The CDR3 has 16 residues. CDR3: CASSVDSGRDTGELFF. The CDR3 DNA reads as TGTGCCAGCAGCGTAGATAGCGGGAGGGACACCGGGGAGCTGTTTTTT.

The rearrangement joins TRBV29-1 to TRBJ1-1; 8 bases match TRBD1. CDR1 is SQVTM and CDR2 is ANQGSEA in the germline V gene. V dropped 4 bases and J dropped 11; count of bases not matched to a gene: 9. CDR3 length equals 12 residues. The CDR3 DNA reads as TGCAGCGTTGTGGACAGGGTGTTGGGTGCTTTCTTT. It specifies CSVVDRVLGAFF.

The rearrangement joins TRBV27 to TRBJ2-7, with D tentatively TRBD2 (5 bases). Trimming left V 6 bases short and J 2 bases short, with 23 bases between. The CDR3 loop spans 17 amino acids. In germline, CDR1 is MNHEY, CDR2 SMNVEV (reference sequence). CDR3 sequence (DNA): TGTGCCAGCAGCTCCGGAGCCGGGGAGTTCTTCCCCTACGAGCAGTACTTC. This codes for CASSSGAGEFFPYEQYF.

The rearrangement joins TRBV11-2 to TRBJ2-7, with no clear D. The V gene lost 3 bases and the J gene lost 3 bases, with 9 bases spanning the gap. The CDR3 is 13 amino acids. Per germline, CDR1 SGHAT and CDR2 FQNNGV. In nucleotides, the CDR3 is TGTGCCAGCAGCTTTATCCTGGACTACGAGCAGTACTTC. Its protein product is CASSFILDYEQYF.

There are a few counts of this clone. The gene calls are TRBV2 and TRBJ1-1; D gene unclear. Germline-derived CDR1 and CDR2 are SNHLY and FYNNEI. This CDR3 has 10 residues. V lost 8 bases, J lost 8 bases, and 9 bases lay in between. The CDR3 sequence: CASSALEAFF. The DNA for the CDR3 is TGTGCCAGCTCGGCCCTCGAAGCTTTCTTT.

A note on this clone: The sample holds other DNA sequences that translate to the same CDR3. CDR3 region: CASSLGLTEAFF. In DNA, the CDR3 is TGTGCCAGCAGCTTAGGTTTAACTGAAGCTTTCTTT. V and J are TRBV7-9 and TRBJ1-1; D gene uncertain. The CDR3 is 12 residues long. V was shortened by 1 base and J by 5 bases, with 5 bases between the two germline ends. Germline-derived CDR1 and CDR2 are SEHNR and FQNEAQ (reference sequence).

The V call is TRBV28, the J call TRBJ1-1, with D possibly TRBD1 on 5 matching bases. Per germline, CDR1 MDHEN and CDR2 SYDVKM. The germline V and J ends were trimmed by 6 bases and 2 bases, with 16 bases remaining between them. CDR3 length equals 15 residues. CDR3 nucleotides: TGTGCCAGCAGCCGCATCAGGGAACTCAACACTGAAGCTTTCTTT. Protein product: CASSRIRELNTEAFF.

Comment on this clone: The sample carries other DNA sequences with the same CDR3. The chain joins TRBV9 to TRBJ2-2; a weak D match, TRBD2 (5 bases). The CDR3 covers 13 residues. The V and J ends lost 6 bases and 1 base respectively, with 7 bases between them. Germline V CDR1 and CDR2: SGDLS, YYNGEE. CDR3 bases: TGTGCCAGCACCAGCGGGAACACCGGGGAGCTGTTTTTT. It specifies CASTSGNTGELFF.

The chain links TRBV29-1 to TRBJ2-5; 12 nucleotides line up with TRBD1. The J call is doubtful: the DNA matches TRBJ2-7 better. The CDR3 covers 14 residues. The germline V gene has CDR1 SQVTM and CDR2 ANQGSEA. The chain's CDR3 is CSVGQGASPYEQYF. The CDR3 DNA reads as TGCAGCGTGGGACAGGGGGCCTCTCCCTACGAGCAGTACTTC.

This clone was recorded only once. V gene TRBV5-8 combines with J gene TRBJ2-3; unclear D gene. The CDR3 has 16 amino acids. Germline V CDR1 and CDR2: SGHTS, YDEGEE. V shed 6 bases and J shed 0 bases, with 17 bases lying between them. The CDR3 is CASTPQRAYSTDTQYF. The CDR3 DNA reads TGTGCCAGCACCCCCCAAAGGGCGTATAGCACAGATACGCAGTATTTT.

This rearrangement joins TRBV7-2 to TRBJ2-3; 8 bases map to TRBD2. V trimming: 5 bases; J trimming: 2 bases; junction bases outside the gene matches: 3. The CDR3 runs to 14 residues. The germline V gene has CDR1 SGHTA and CDR2 FQGNSA. CDR3 loop: CASSPAGATDTQYF. The CDR3 DNA reads TGTGCCAGCAGCCCAGCGGGAGCCACAGATACGCAGTATTTT.

This clone was detected once. The DNA of the CDR3 is TGTGCCAGTGCGGACAGGGAAAGCTCCTACGAGCAGTACTTC. This encodes CASADRESSYEQYF. The rearrangement links TRBV2 to TRBJ2-7; 8 positions agree with TRBD1. CDR3 length: 14 residues. The V and J ends lost 9 bases and 0 bases, in that order; junction bases with no gene match: 7. The germline V gene encodes CDR1 SNHLY and CDR2 FYNNEI.

The chain couples TRBV19 to TRBJ2-1, with TRBD2 matching over 12 bases. The CDR3 consists of 16 residues. V lost 5 bases to trimming and J lost 7 bases; unmatched junction nucleotides: 9. In germline, CDR1 is LNHDA, CDR2 SQIVND (reference sequence). The CDR3 loop is CASSQASGRARNEQFF. The CDR3, as DNA: TGTGCCAGTAGTCAGGCTAGCGGGAGGGCCCGGAATGAGCAGTTCTTC.

The V and J genes are TRBV5-1 and TRBJ2-7; TRBD1 aligns across 7 bases. The germline gives CDR1 SGHRS, CDR2 YFSETQ. CDR3 length: 13 residues. V shed 4 bases and J 3 bases; nucleotides not matched to a gene: 4. CDR3 in amino acids: CASSVGQDYEQYF. CDR3 coding DNA: TGCGCCAGCAGCGTTGGACAGGACTACGAGCAGTACTTC.

The chain employs TRBV27 and TRBJ2-1; tentative D call: TRBD2 (6 bases). This CDR3 spans 17 amino acids. Germline CDR1 MNHEY, CDR2 SMNVEV (reference sequence). The ends were cut back, 6 bases at V and 4 bases at J, with 22 bases in the middle. The CDR3: CASRPQRGRPAYNEQFF. The CDR3 DNA reads as TGTGCCAGCAGACCCCAGCGAGGGAGGCCAGCGTACAATGAGCAGTTCTTC.

This clone was observed a single time. V usage is TRBV28 and J usage is TRBJ2-5; 8 positions agree with TRBD1. V shed 4 bases and J 5 bases; nucleotides not matched to a gene: 15. The CDR3 totals 17 residues. The germline V gene encodes CDR1 MDHEN and CDR2 SYDVKM. CDR3 sequence reads: CASSSLKTTGALETQYF. The DNA of the CDR3 is TGTGCCAGCAGTTCCCTGAAGACGACAGGGGCGCTGGAGACCCAGTACTTC.

As concerns this clone: This same CDR3 is encoded by further DNA sequences in the sample. J is TRBJ2-7 and V is TRBV27; a possible D gene is TRBD1 (6 bases). Trimming removed 3 bases at V and 3 bases at J, with 9 bases between. CDR1 and CDR2 from the germline V gene are MNHEY and SMNVEV (reference sequence). The CDR3 has 13 residues. The CDR3 DNA reads as TGTGCCAGCAGTTTCGGACAGAGCTACGAGCAGTACTTC. Encoded protein: CASSFGQSYEQYF.

V and J are TRBV4-3 and TRBJ1-2, with D unclear. The CDR3 loop spans 16 amino acids. Germline CDR1 reads LGHNA; CDR2 reads YSLEER. The V end lost 4 bases, the J end lost 0 bases, and 15 bases lay between the germline ends. The CDR3 reads CASSPSRAATNYGYTF. Written as DNA, the CDR3 is TGCGCCAGCAGCCCCTCCCGGGCTGCCACTAACTATGGCTACACCTTC.

The chain carries TRBV9 and TRBJ2-7; D is perhaps TRBD2 (6 bases). Trimming took 4 bases from V and 4 from J, leaving 21 bases between them. The CDR3 covers 16 residues. Germline V gene sequence: CDR1 SGDLS, CDR2 YYNGEE. The CDR3 coding sequence is TGTGCCAGCAGCCCCGGAGGGGCCGCTCAGTTTTACGAGCAGTACTTC. Amino acid sequence: CASSPGGAAQFYEQYF.

This chain joins TRBV5-6 and TRBJ1-4, with 7 bases fitting TRBD1. V lost 2 bases to trimming and J lost 11 bases; unmatched junction nucleotides: 9. CDR1 and CDR2 from the germline V gene are SGHDT and YYEEEE. This CDR3 has 14 residues. CDR3 region: CASSFWASRGKLFF. The CDR3 DNA is TGTGCCAGCAGCTTTTGGGCCTCCAGGGGGAAACTGTTTTTT.

The chain is built from TRBV28 and TRBJ2-7, with D possibly being TRBD1 (6 bases). V lost 6 bases, J lost 0 bases, and 12 bases lay in between. Germline loops: CDR1 MDHEN, CDR2 SYDVKM. This CDR3 comprises 14 residues. Written as DNA, the CDR3 is TGTGCCAGCAGATGGGACACCAGCTCCTACGAGCAGTACTTC. It encodes CASRWDTSSYEQYF.

V is TRBV27 and J is TRBJ2-2; D remains unclear. The germline V gene has CDR1 MNHEY and CDR2 SMNVEV (reference sequence). The CDR3 is 14 amino acids. V lost 6 bases and J 6 bases, leaving 14 bases between the germline ends. DNA of the CDR3: TGTGCCAGCAGGACCCGATTGGATGCCGGGGAGCTGTTTTTT. Translation: CASRTRLDAGELFF.

V usage is TRBV9 and J usage is TRBJ2-5; no reliable D call. CDR1 is SGDLS, CDR2 YYNGEE, per germline. The CDR3 consists of 12 residues. Trimming stripped 1 base from V and 5 bases from J, with 6 bases between. The CDR3 bases are TGTGCCAGCAGCGTACTGGGTGAGACCCAGTACTTC. Amino acids: CASSVLGETQYF.

The sample holds one count of this clone. The sample has other DNA sequences that encode this CDR3 too. The chain has TRBV6-1 and TRBJ2-7, with D unresolved. In germline, CDR1 is MNHNS, CDR2 SASEGT. V was trimmed by 3 bases and J by 3 bases, leaving 9 bases between them. This CDR3 is built from 13 residues. DNA for the CDR3: TGTGCCAGCAGTGATGGCAGAGGCTACGAGCAGTACTTC. Residues: CASSDGRGYEQYF.